This T cell receptor beta chain is from a study of response to subunit inactivated influenza vaccine. About this clonotype itself: What it binds is not known.

Findings and caveats of the study: The authors proposed limited new T cell recruitment per seasonal influenza vaccination.

TCRdb used MiXCR to reprocess the RT-PCR reads, holding one entry per CDR3 protein. The sample holds about 180,000 distinct CDR3 sequences, 9.2% seen once. This TCR was sampled from a man over 45 who received an inactivated influenza vaccine. Sequencing was performed on non-naive T cells sorted from PBMCs, taken on the day of vaccination.

The DNA for the CDR3 is TGTGCCAGCAGCTTGCTAGTGTCGTCGGGGGGTGAGCAGTTCTTC. Its translation: CASSLLVSSGGEQFF. The J gene is TRBJ2-1, the V gene TRBV7-2; TRBD2 matches at 7 bases. Germline CDR1 and CDR2: SGHTA and FQGNSA. There are 15 residues in the CDR3. The junction had 11 bases not matched to a gene; V was cut back by 3 bases and J by 9 bases.